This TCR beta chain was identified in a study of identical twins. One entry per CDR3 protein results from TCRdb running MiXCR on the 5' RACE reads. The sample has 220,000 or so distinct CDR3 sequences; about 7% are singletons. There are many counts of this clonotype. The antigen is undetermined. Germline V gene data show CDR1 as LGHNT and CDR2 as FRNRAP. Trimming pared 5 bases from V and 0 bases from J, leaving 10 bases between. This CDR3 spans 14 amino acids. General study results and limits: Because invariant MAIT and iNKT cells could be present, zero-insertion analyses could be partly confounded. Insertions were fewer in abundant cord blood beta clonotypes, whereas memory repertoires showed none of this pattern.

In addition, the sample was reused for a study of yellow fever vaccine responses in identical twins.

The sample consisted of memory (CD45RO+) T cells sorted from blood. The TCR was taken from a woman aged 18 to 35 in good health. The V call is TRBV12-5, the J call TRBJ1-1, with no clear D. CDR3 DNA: TGTGCTAGTGGTCAAAAAAGGGTGAACACTGAAGCTTTCTTT. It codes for CASGQKRVNTEAFF.